This T cell receptor beta chain was captured by sequencing in a study of response to subunit inactivated influenza vaccine (dated by TCRdb to the late 2010s). For context, the study as a whole: Deep quantitative profiling of the T cell receptor repertoire was used in the study to follow responses to a trivalent subunit inactivated influenza vaccine.

Libraries were prepared through RT-PCR. The run used an Illumina HiSeq 2500. TCRdb trimmed the raw reads at Q25, called clones with MiXCR and kept productive beta chains. Every CDR3 protein is listed once, alongside the most common genes and DNA of its rows. This sample has hundreds of thousands of distinct CDR3 sequences in its table, and about 15% of those were observed once. The ten top clones hold 5.5% to 7% of the sample. This clonotype was observed many times. Its antigen target is currently unknown. The input lacks base qualities; no much larger clone sits a single base away. Broad study findings and their caveats: It was suggested by the authors that each seasonal influenza vaccination may recruit only a limited number of new T cells.

Including the terminal cysteine and phenylalanine, the CDR3 comprises 13 residues. Only CDR3 DNA is held: 39 bases, read in frame from base 1. For CDR1 and CDR2, the germline V gene lists SQVTM and ANQGSEA. The sample here was PBMCs from blood, taken around 14 days before vaccination. The sequence joins TRBV29-1 to TRBJ1-1; the D segment could be TRBD1, given 5 matching bases. The origin of this receptor is a man aged 45-60 years who received an inactivated influenza vaccine. Donor details come from another sample of the same person, matched by shared clones. The CDR3 region: CTLQVTRGSEAFF. In nucleotide form, the sequence is TGCACGTTACAGGTCACCCGGGGATCAGAAGCTTTCTTT.